This T cell receptor beta chain was sequenced in a study of shared clonotypes between healthy human individuals. Study conclusions and caveats: Only blood samples were collected, and tissue repertoires likely differ.

CDR3 size: 14 residues. Germline loops: CDR1 KGHSH, CDR2 LQKENI. With 6 bases clipped from V and 9 bases from J, the junction kept 11 bases outside the gene matches. Each PCR replicate from the sorted subsets contained about 200 ng DNA, which is tens of thousands of T cell genomes. Assay: immunoSEQ multiplex PCR; the TCRdb copy retains only in-frame clones and omits some. The sample has 2,500,000 or so clones; around 90% are singletons. This clone is a singleton in its sample. What it recognizes is unknown. The sample comprised naive CD4+ T cells from PBMCs. This sample's subset: CD45RA+ positively selected. The chain is built from TRBV18 and TRBJ2-1, with 7 bases that match TRBD2. The clonotype comes from a young man in good health. Some clones in this sample may be carry-over from other donors' samples. In DNA, the CDR3 is TGTGCCAGCTCGTGGGGGACTACATCCGCTGAGCAGTTCTTC. Its translation is CASSWGTTSAEQFF.